The 27 T cell receptor beta chains given below trace back to one sample, sequenced in a study of vaccination effects on CD4 cells after COVID-19. Data came from immunoSEQ multiplex PCR; TCRdb stores just in-frame clones and leaves some out. Of roughly 52,000 clones listed, roughly 76% are singletons. Antigen-specific CD4+ T cells were expanded (with viral peptide pools) by the ViraFEST assay ahead of sequencing. The culture ran for 9 to 11 days, and then CD4+ T cells were isolated. Nucleocapsid antibodies stayed negative before and after vaccination, showing no earlier SARS-CoV-2 infection. These receptors are not linked to any known antigen. Specimen: CD4+ T cells from PBMCs cultured with SARS-CoV-2 spike peptides, collected before COVID-19 vaccination. These receptors all stem from a human donor who received a COVID-19 vaccine.

The chain carries TRBV18 and TRBJ1-5; 7 nucleotides match TRBD1. Unmatched junction bases numbered 6, after V lost 4 bases and J lost 0 bases. The CDR3 has 16 amino acids. Per germline, CDR1 KGHSH and CDR2 LQKENI. The CDR3: CASSRGQEYSNQPQHF. The CDR3, as DNA: TGTGCCAGCTCACGCGGACAGGAGTATAGCAATCAGCCCCAGCATTTT.

V and J are TRBV9 and TRBJ1-6; D remains ambiguous. The V gene's germline CDR1 is SGDLS and CDR2 YYNGEE. V lost 0 bases and J lost 7, with 14 bases in between. This CDR3 region has 16 residues. CDR3 sequence reads: CASSVGGLGRNSPLHF. The CDR3 bases are TGTGCCAGCAGCGTAGGTGGGTTAGGTCGGAATTCACCCCTCCACTTT.

V is TRBV7-8 and J is TRBJ1-5; no reliable D call. V was trimmed by 7 bases and J by 4 bases, leaving 11 bases between them. This CDR3 is 13 amino acids long. In germline, CDR1 is SGHVS, CDR2 FQNEAQ. The CDR3 nucleotides are TGTGCCAGCACCGGGGTTCCTAATCAGCCCCAGCATTTT. Translating gives CASTGVPNQPQHF.

The V and J genes are TRBV9 and TRBJ2-1; 12 bases agree with TRBD2. Germline loops: CDR1 SGDLS, CDR2 YYNGEE. J was trimmed by 7 bases and V by 4 bases; bases with no gene match: 6. This CDR3 region has 15 residues. The CDR3 nucleotides read TGTGCCAGCAGCTCTAGCGGGGGGGCCTGGAATGAGCAGTTCTTC. Its protein is CASSSSGGAWNEQFF.

This clone was detected only a few times. This rearrangement joins TRBV6-1 to TRBJ1-5; D might be TRBD1 (5 bases). Trimming removed 4 bases from V and 0 bases from J, with 22 bases in between. Per the germline V gene, CDR1 is MNHNS and CDR2 is SASEGT. CDR3 length: 19 residues. The CDR3 loop reads CASSAPHRKGPYSNQPQHF. CDR3 nucleotide sequence: TGTGCCAGCAGTGCCCCACACAGGAAAGGGCCGTATAGCAATCAGCCCCAGCATTTT.

The chain carries TRBV18 and TRBJ1-3; D not certain. Trimming shortened V by 3 bases and J by 1 base, and 19 bases separated the two germline ends. Germline V gene sequence: CDR1 KGHSH, CDR2 LQKENI. This CDR3 is 18 amino acids long. This chain's CDR3 is CASSPWVRGLTSGNTIYF. The DNA for the CDR3 is TGTGCCAGCTCACCCTGGGTTCGAGGGCTGACTTCTGGAAACACCATATATTTT.

This chain joins TRBV29-1 and TRBJ1-1; D may be TRBD1 (5 bases). The CDR3 extends over 14 amino acids. CDR1 is SQVTM and CDR2 is ANQGSEA in the germline V gene. V lost 2 bases and J lost 4, with 14 bases in between. This CDR3 is CSVELRNGATEAFF. The CDR3 region has the DNA TGCAGCGTTGAACTCCGGAATGGGGCCACTGAAGCTTTCTTT.

The rearrangement uses TRBV6-5 and TRBJ2-1, with TRBD2 matching over 8 bases. Germline V gene lookup returns CDR1 MNHEY and CDR2 SVGAGI. The CDR3 is 14 amino acids. V gave up 4 bases and J gave up 7 bases; unmatched junction bases: 6. The CDR3: CASSSLGRANEQFF. CDR3 DNA: TGTGCCAGCAGTTCACTCGGGAGGGCGAATGAGCAGTTCTTC.

This clone came up once. The V and J genes are TRBV19 and TRBJ2-5; tentative D call: TRBD2 (5 bases). The length of the CDR3 is 12 residues. V was pared by 9 bases and J by 5 bases, with 13 bases between. Germline V gene sequence: CDR1 LNHDA, CDR2 SQIVND (reference sequence). In nucleotides, the CDR3 is TGTGCCAGCGGGATCCAAGGGGAGACCCAGTACTTC. It translates to CASGIQGETQYF.

The genes are TRBV27 and TRBJ2-1, with 9 positions matching TRBD2. Trimming took 6 bases from V and 3 from J; bases not matched to a gene: 3. The CDR3 spans 14 residues. CDR1 is MNHEY, CDR2 SMNVEV, per germline (reference sequence). CDR3 sequence reads: CASRAGGYYNEQFF. CDR3 sequence (DNA): TGTGCCAGCAGAGCGGGGGGATACTACAATGAGCAGTTCTTC.

This chain connects TRBV6-2 or TRBV6-3 to TRBJ2-2; either TRBD1 or TRBD2 may fit D (5 bases each). This CDR3 spans 14 amino acids. V shed 6 bases and J shed 2 bases, with 10 bases lying between them. Germline V gives CDR1 MNHEY, CDR2 SVGEGT. The CDR3 DNA reads TGTGCCAGCAGCTGGGGACCTAACACCGGGGAGCTGTTTTTT. Amino acids: CASSWGPNTGELFF.

The J gene is TRBJ1-5, the V gene TRBV19, with D perhaps matching TRBD1 (5 bases). V dropped 7 bases and J dropped 1 base, with 14 bases sitting between them. This CDR3 region has 15 residues. Germline assignment: CDR1 LNHDA and CDR2 SQIVND (reference sequence). The CDR3 nucleotides read TGTGCCAGTACTCCTCGGGGGAGCAGCAATCAGCCCCAGCATTTT. Amino acids: CASTPRGSSNQPQHF.

This chain joins TRBV3-1 (or the pseudogene TRBV3-2) and TRBJ2-2; 9 nucleotides line up with TRBD1. Unmatched junction bases numbered 4, after V lost 4 bases and J lost 13 bases. The length of the CDR3 is 12 residues. Germline V gives CDR1 LGHDT, CDR2 YNNKEL (reference sequence). The CDR3 reads CASSRGQGGLFF. Here the CDR3 DNA reads TGTGCCAGCAGCCGGGGACAGGGAGGGCTGTTTTTT.

This clone appeared a few times. The chain combines TRBV3-1 (or the pseudogene TRBV3-2) with TRBJ1-5, with D hard to call. CDR3 size: 12 residues. Germline-derived CDR1 and CDR2 are LGHDT and YNNKEL (reference sequence). Between the trimmed V and J ends, which lost 1 base and 6 bases, there was a span of 4 bases. The CDR3 loop reads CASSQAGQPQHF. CDR3 DNA sequence: TGTGCCAGCAGCCAAGCAGGTCAGCCCCAGCATTTT.

The V and J genes are TRBV28 and TRBJ1-4, with 9 bases that match TRBD1. The CDR3 length is 14 residues. The germline V gene has CDR1 MDHEN and CDR2 SYDVKM. J was trimmed by 7 bases and V by 3 bases; bases with no gene match: 3. The CDR3, as DNA: TGTGCCAGCAGTTTGACAGGGGGTGGTGAAAAACTGTTTTTT. Protein sequence: CASSLTGGGEKLFF.

The genes are TRBV30 and TRBJ1-6; possible D gene TRBD1, 5 bases. V lost 1 base to trimming and J lost 0 bases, with 10 bases between them. The CDR3 sequence is 16 residues long. In germline, CDR1 is GTSNPN, CDR2 SVGIG (reference sequence). Here the CDR3 reads CAWSAWGSSYNSPLHF. The CDR3 DNA reads as TGTGCCTGGAGTGCCTGGGGGAGCTCCTATAATTCACCCCTCCACTTT.

This chain connects TRBV29-1 to TRBJ1-2; D is perhaps TRBD1 (5 bases). The V and J ends lost 6 bases and 6 bases respectively, with 14 bases between them. Looked up from germline, CDR1 is SQVTM and CDR2 is ANQGSEA. This CDR3 is built from 12 residues. The CDR3 DNA is TGCAGCGTCGGAACAGTGGGGGATGGCTACACCTTC. It encodes CSVGTVGDGYTF.

The gene calls are TRBV5-6 and TRBJ1-2; maybe TRBD1 (6 bases). V shed 4 bases and J shed 4 bases, with 14 bases lying between them. CDR1 and CDR2 from the germline V gene are SGHDT and YYEEEE. This CDR3 region has 14 residues. The CDR3 region is CASSAQGKAYGYTF. CDR3 coding DNA: TGTGCCAGCAGCGCGCAGGGGAAGGCCTATGGCTACACCTTC.

This chain joins TRBV18 and TRBJ2-5; no clear D gene. Between the trimmed V and J ends, which lost 3 bases and 6 bases, there was a span of 8 bases. Per germline, CDR1 KGHSH and CDR2 LQKENI. The CDR3 is made up of 12 amino acids. The CDR3 nucleotides read TGTGCCAGCTCACCTGAGCGCCAGACCCAGTACTTC. Translation: CASSPERQTQYF. Using reference TRBV18 and TRBJ2-5 for the parts outside the CDR3, the full variable domain is NAGVMQNPRHLVRRRGQEARLRCSPMKGHSHVYWYRQLPEEGLKFMVYLQKENIIDESGMPKERFSAEFPKEGPSILRIQQVVRGDSAAYFCASSPERQTQYFGPGTRLLVL.

The J gene is TRBJ1-1, the V gene TRBV3-1 (or the pseudogene TRBV3-2), with 7 bases identical to TRBD1. Looked up from germline, CDR1 is LGHDT and CDR2 is YNNKEL (reference sequence). The CDR3 is 13 residues long. The J segment lost 6 bases and the V segment lost 3 bases, leaving 4 bases of the junction unmatched. The CDR3 is CASSQQGDAEAFF. CDR3 in DNA: TGTGCCAGCAGCCAGCAGGGGGACGCTGAAGCTTTCTTT.

Comments on this clone: One junction end does not reproduce the germline sequence, and a read error may be involved. V is TRBV18 and J is TRBJ1-1; D unresolved. This CDR3 is 16 amino acids long. Germline CDR1 and CDR2: KGHSH and LQKENI. For the CDR3, the DNA is TGTGCCAGCTCTCCACCTCAACGACAACCGAACACTGAAGCTTTCTTT. Translation: CASSPPQRQPNTEAFF.

This clone was counted only a few times. The chain joins TRBV18 to TRBJ1-5, with unresolved D. Looked up from germline, CDR1 is KGHSH and CDR2 is LQKENI. The CDR3 totals 13 residues. V shed 1 base and J shed 2 bases, with 3 bases lying between them. The CDR3 is CASSPQGNQPQHF. The CDR3 coding sequence is TGTGCCAGCTCACCACAGGGCAATCAGCCCCAGCATTTT.

The V gene is TRBV7-2, the J gene TRBJ1-2; D is undetermined. The CDR3 totals 11 residues. The V end lost 4 bases, the J end lost 4 bases, and 4 bases lay between the germline ends. Looked up from germline, CDR1 is SGHTA and CDR2 is FQGNSA. The CDR3 sequence: CASSSLYGYTF. CDR3 nucleotide sequence: TGTGCCAGCAGCTCCCTCTATGGCTACACCTTC. The full variable domain, with the rest looked up from reference TRBV7-2 and TRBJ1-2, is GAGVSQSPSNKVTEKGKDVELRCDPISGHTALYWYRQSLGQGLEFLIYFQGNSAPDKSGLPSDRFSAERTGGSVSTLTIQRTQQEDSAVYLCASSSLYGYTFGSGTRLTVV.

The CDR3 is CASSEGRDTQYF. CDR3 DNA: TGTGCCAGCAGTGAGGGGCGGGATACGCAGTATTTT. The chain joins TRBV25-1 to TRBJ2-3; D is possibly TRBD1 (5 bases). V dropped 3 bases and J dropped 6 bases, with 7 bases sitting between them. The germline V gene encodes CDR1 MGHDK and CDR2 SYGVNS. This CDR3 is 12 amino acids long.

This clone came up a few times. The V call is TRBV5-6, the J call TRBJ2-7; 8 nucleotides match TRBD2. Germline CDR1 and CDR2: SGHDT and YYEEEE. The V segment lost 6 bases and the J segment 2 bases; nucleotides outside the gene matches: 4. CDR3 length equals 13 residues. CDR3 DNA: TGTGCCAGCACCTACGGGGGGGCCTACGAGCAGTACTTC. Protein sequence: CASTYGGAYEQYF.

Only a few counts were recorded for this clone. The chain uses TRBV5-4 and TRBJ1-6; 7 bases align to TRBD1. Germline V gene lookup returns CDR1 SGHNT and CDR2 YYREEE (reference sequence). Trimming cost V 3 bases and J 0 bases; bases outside gene matches: 3. There are 16 residues in the CDR3. CDR3 DNA sequence: TGTGCCAGCAGCTCAGGGGGTAGCTCCTATAATTCACCCCTCCACTTT. It is translated as CASSSGGSSYNSPLHF.

The chain is built from TRBV7-9 and TRBJ2-4, with 7 bases aligning to TRBD2. V lost 5 bases to trimming and J lost 2 bases; unmatched junction nucleotides: 9. Germline CDR1 and CDR2: SEHNR and FQNEAQ (reference sequence). This CDR3 has 16 residues. Here the CDR3 reads CASSLGAGETKNIQYF. The CDR3 DNA sequence: TGTGCCAGCAGCCTAGGGGCGGGGGAAACCAAAAACATTCAGTACTTC.